This T cell receptor beta chain was retrieved from a study of Ad26.COV2.S vaccination and SARS-CoV-2 variants (dated by TCRdb to the early 2020s). For context, the study as a whole: Vaccine-arm donors were drawn from COV1001, a multicentre, randomized, double-blind, placebo-controlled phase I-IIa trial of Ad26.COV2.S in healthy adults. Ad26.COV2.S was given intramuscularly at 5x10^10 or 1x10^11 viral particles, as a single shot or as two shots 56 days apart. Sequencing of the TCRbeta repertoire served to evaluate the specificity and breadth of SARS-CoV-2-reactive T cell receptors following Ad26.COV2.S vaccination. A total of some 30 samples were included in the TCR-sequenced set, comprising roughly 19 Ad26.COV2.S vaccine recipients, 5 placebo recipients and 8 SARS-CoV-2 convalescent individuals. Trial participants were randomized into five groups of five: low-dose or high-dose Ad26.COV2.S given once or twice, or placebo on both occasions. Blinding of investigators to trial group allocation was maintained during experiments and outcome assessment.

Summary of the overall study and its limitations: Compared with placebo recipients, Ad26.COV2.S recipients showed higher spike-specific TCR breadth (P = 0.0014). After vaccination, spike-specific CD8+ and CD4+ T cell responses were reported to show substantial breadth. It was noted by the authors that total T cell responses may have been underestimated by the TCR breadth and depth analyses. The study lacked the statistical power to compare responses across vaccine doses or regimens. Comparable non-spike TCR breadth was observed between vaccine and placebo recipients, consistent with only spike being contained in the vaccine.

As for this clone: The clone's antigen remains unknown. Base qualities are missing; no much larger clone stands one base away.

V and J lose 5 bases and 5 bases, and a span of 10 bases separates them. The cysteine opens and the phenylalanine closes a CDR3 of 12 amino acids. Kept here is only the CDR3 DNA, which spans 36 bases and is read in frame from base 1. From the germline V gene, CDR1 is SQVTM and CDR2 is ANQGSEA. The treatment or condition label here, explained by the study, means: some 20 received Ad26.COV2.S at low or high dose, single or two shots; about 5 received placebo; per-sample allocation not given. Repertoires of vaccine and placebo recipients were sequenced from samples taken on day 63 after the first injection. Cohort 1b enrolled around 23 adults aged 18-55 years at a single site in Boston, USA, between 29 July and 7 August 2020. As a vaccine, Ad26.COV2.S was a replication-incompetent adenovirus type 26 vector that expressed a prefusion-stabilized SARS-CoV-2 spike protein derived from the original Wuhan strain.

The immunoSEQ Assay was the method used to sequence TCRbeta CDR3 regions. After extraction, genomic DNA underwent amplification by bias-controlled multiplex PCR, followed by high-throughput sequencing. The study's own analysis went as follows. To quantify the absolute abundance of each unique TCRbeta CDR3 region, sequences were collapsed and filtered. T cell fraction was estimated by normalizing TCRbeta template counts to usable DNA, which was measured by amplifying reference genes present in all nucleated cells. Repertoire TCRs were annotated as SARS-CoV-2-specific when V gene, CDR3 amino acid sequence and J gene were exactly matched to a known reactive TCR set. MIRA supplied the reference SARS-CoV-2 TCR set, which was filtered for enrichment in COVID-19-positive ImmuneCODE repertoires so that public or cross-reactive TCRs were removed. Drawing on the MIRA antigens, annotated TCRs were analysed further at the level of specific ORF or position within ORF. Depth was the summed frequency of annotated unique rearrangements, while breadth was defined as annotated unique rearrangements over total unique productive rearrangements. TCR breadth was compared between groups using two-sided Wilcoxon rank-sum tests. Entries here come from immuneACCESS through TCRdb and include only in-frame sequences with V and J called. Some clones fail to appear in such tables; in the studies checked, an unresolved V gene covers under half of the shortfall, and the cause of the remainder is unknown. V, J and clone size were drawn from that table, and D and trimming were deduced from the DNA. The sample contains 380,000 or so clones, approximately 83% of them found a single time. The top ten constitute about 7.4% of the sample.

The source is a person aged 18-60 years who received the Ad26.COV2.S COVID-19 vaccine or a placebo. Recombination connected TRBV29-1 to TRBJ1-5; no D segment can be confidently identified. The specimen comprised peripheral blood, sampled in a trial of Ad26.COV2.S vaccine versus placebo. The DNA sequence is TGCAGCGTTTTGGACGGCCATCAGCCCCAGCATTTT. It translates as CSVLDGHQPQHF.